The T cell receptor beta chain described here comes from a study of chemoradiotherapy in HPV16-positive cancers. Study details: Candidate HPV-specific T-cell clones and common TCR motifs came from functional assays in two HPV16-positive patients. Whole-study results and caveats: HPV-responsive T-cell expansion during chemoradiotherapy was linked to improved recurrence-free survival in HPV16-positive patients. HPV-specific T cells were functionally defined from only a couple of HPV16-positive patients. Non-HPV-specific T cells did not expand in tumors during treatment, whereas candidate HPV-specific clones and E7-related motifs did.

In its sample, this clone was seen a few times. Its antigen is not known. Data came from immunoSEQ multiplex PCR; TCRdb stores just in-frame clones and leaves some out. The sample lists about 11,000 clones; 74% were seen once. Germline trimming cut 5 bases from V and 3 bases from J; bases unmatched to any gene: 5. CDR3 size: 15 residues. The germline V gene has CDR1 SNHLY and CDR2 FYNNEI. Sample collection occurred from a patient who underwent chemoradiotherapy. V gene TRBV2 combines with J gene TRBJ2-7; 12 bases fit TRBD1. The source is a human donor with HPV-associated anogenital cancer. The CDR3 DNA follows: TGTGCCAGCAGTTACCGGGACAGGGGGCACTACGAGCAGTACGTC. The encoded protein is CASSYRDRGHYEQYV.